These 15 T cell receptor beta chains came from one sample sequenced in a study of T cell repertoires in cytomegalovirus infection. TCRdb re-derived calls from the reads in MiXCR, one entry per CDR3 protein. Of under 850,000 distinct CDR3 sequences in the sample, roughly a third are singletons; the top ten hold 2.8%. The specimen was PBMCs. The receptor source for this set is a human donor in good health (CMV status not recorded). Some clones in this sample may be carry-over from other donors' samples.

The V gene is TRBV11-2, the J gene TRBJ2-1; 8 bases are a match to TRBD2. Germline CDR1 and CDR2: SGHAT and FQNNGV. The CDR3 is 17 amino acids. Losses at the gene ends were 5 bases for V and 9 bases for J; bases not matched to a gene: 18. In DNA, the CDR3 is TGTGCCAGCAGCCTCAGTCCCGGGACTAGGGGGGGAGGTGAGCAGTTCTTC. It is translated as CASSLSPGTRGGGEQFF.

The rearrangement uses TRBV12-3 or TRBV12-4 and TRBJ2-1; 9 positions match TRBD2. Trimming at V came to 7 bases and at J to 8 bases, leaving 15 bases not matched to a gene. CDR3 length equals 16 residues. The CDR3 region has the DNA TGTGCCAGCAACTTTAGGGCGGGAGGGCCATGGGATGAGCAGTTCTTC. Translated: CASNFRAGGPWDEQFF.

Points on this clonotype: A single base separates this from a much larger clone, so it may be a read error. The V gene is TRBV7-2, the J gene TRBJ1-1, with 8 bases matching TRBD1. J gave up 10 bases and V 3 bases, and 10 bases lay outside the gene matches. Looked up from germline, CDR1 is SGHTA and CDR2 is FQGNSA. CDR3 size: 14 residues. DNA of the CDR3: TGTGCCAGCAGCTTTGGCCTCCCCAGGGGGCGAGCTTTCTTT. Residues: CASSFGLPRGRAFF.

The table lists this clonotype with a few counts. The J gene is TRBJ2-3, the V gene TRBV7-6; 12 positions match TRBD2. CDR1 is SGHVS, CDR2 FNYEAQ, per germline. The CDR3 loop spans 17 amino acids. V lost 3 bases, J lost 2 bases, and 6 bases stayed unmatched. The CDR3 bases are TGTGCCAGCAGCTTGCGGACTAGCGGGACCTACACAGATACGCAGTATTTT. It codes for CASSLRTSGTYTDTQYF.

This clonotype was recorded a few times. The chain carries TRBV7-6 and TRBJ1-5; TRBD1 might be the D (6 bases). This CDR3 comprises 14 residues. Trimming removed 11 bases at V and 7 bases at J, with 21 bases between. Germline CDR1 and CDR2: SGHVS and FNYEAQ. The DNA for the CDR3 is TGTGCCGCTAACTCCGGGGGCGTATTGCAGCCCCAGCATTTT. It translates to CAANSGGVLQPQHF.

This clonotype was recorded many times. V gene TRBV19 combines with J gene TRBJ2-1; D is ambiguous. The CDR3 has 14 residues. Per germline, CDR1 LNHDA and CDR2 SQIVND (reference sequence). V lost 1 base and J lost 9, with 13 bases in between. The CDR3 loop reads CASSIAPTILEQFF. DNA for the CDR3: TGTGCCAGTAGTATAGCCCCAACTATCCTTGAGCAGTTCTTC.

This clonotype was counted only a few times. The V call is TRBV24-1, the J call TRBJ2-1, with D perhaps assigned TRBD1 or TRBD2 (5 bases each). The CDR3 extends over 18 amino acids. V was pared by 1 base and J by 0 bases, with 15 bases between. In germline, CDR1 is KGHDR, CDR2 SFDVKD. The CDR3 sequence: CATSDFNPGRASYNEQFF. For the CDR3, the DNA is TGTGCCACCAGTGATTTCAATCCGGGACGAGCCTCCTACAATGAGCAGTTCTTC.

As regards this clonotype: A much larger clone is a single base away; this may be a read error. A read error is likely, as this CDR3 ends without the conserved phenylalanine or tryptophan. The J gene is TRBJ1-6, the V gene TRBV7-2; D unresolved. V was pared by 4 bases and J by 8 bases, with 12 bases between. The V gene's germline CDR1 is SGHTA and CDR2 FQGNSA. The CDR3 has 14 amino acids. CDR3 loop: CASSSAGGHSPLHL. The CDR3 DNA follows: TGTGCCAGCAGCTCGGCCGGCGGGCATTCACCCCTCCACTTG.

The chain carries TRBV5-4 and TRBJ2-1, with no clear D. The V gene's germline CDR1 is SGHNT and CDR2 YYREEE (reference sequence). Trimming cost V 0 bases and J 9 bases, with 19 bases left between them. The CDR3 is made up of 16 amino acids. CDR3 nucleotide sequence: TGTGCCAGCAGCTTGGCTTGGGCCAGAGGTTTTCCTGAGCAGTTCTTC. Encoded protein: CASSLAWARGFPEQFF.

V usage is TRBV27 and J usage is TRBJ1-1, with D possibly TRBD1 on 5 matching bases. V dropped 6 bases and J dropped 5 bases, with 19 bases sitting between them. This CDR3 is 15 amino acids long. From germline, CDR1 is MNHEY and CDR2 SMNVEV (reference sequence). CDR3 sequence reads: CASRMIGASETEAFF. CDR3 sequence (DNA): TGTGCCAGCAGGATGATAGGGGCCTCGGAGACTGAAGCTTTCTTT.

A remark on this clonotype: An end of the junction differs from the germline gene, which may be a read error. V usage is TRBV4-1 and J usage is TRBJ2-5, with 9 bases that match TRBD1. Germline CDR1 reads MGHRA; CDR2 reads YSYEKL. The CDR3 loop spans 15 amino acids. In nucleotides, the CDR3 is TGTGCCAGCAGCATCGGGACAGGGCAACAAGAGACCCAGTACTTC. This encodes CASSIGTGQQETQYF.

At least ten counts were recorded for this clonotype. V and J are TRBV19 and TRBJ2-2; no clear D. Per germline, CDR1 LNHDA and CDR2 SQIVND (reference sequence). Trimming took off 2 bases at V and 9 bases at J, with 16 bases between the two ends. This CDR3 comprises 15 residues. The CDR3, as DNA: TGTGCCAGTAGTATATCTGGACGGATAGTTTGGGAGCTGTTTTTT. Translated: CASSISGRIVWELFF.

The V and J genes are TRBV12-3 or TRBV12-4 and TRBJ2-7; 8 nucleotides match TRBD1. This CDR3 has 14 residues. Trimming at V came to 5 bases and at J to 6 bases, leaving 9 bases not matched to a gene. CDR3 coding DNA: TGTGCCAGCAGTCTAGACAGGGGAGGTCTCGAGCAGTACTTC. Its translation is CASSLDRGGLEQYF.

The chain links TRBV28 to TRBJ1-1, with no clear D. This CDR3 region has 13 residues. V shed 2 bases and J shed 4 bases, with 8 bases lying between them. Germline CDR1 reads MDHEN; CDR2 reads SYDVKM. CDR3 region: CASSLVSPTEAFF. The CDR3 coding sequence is TGTGCCAGCAGTTTAGTTTCACCCACTGAAGCTTTCTTT.

The CDR3 nucleotides read TGTGCCAGCAGCCTGGGCCTGCGCGACACCGGGGAGCTGTTTTTT. It yields the protein CASSLGLRDTGELFF. The rearrangement joins TRBV3-1 to TRBJ2-2; D uncertain. This CDR3 region has 15 residues. V was shortened by 4 bases and J by 3 bases, with 12 bases between the two germline ends. CDR1 is LGHDT and CDR2 is YNNKEL in the germline V gene (reference sequence).